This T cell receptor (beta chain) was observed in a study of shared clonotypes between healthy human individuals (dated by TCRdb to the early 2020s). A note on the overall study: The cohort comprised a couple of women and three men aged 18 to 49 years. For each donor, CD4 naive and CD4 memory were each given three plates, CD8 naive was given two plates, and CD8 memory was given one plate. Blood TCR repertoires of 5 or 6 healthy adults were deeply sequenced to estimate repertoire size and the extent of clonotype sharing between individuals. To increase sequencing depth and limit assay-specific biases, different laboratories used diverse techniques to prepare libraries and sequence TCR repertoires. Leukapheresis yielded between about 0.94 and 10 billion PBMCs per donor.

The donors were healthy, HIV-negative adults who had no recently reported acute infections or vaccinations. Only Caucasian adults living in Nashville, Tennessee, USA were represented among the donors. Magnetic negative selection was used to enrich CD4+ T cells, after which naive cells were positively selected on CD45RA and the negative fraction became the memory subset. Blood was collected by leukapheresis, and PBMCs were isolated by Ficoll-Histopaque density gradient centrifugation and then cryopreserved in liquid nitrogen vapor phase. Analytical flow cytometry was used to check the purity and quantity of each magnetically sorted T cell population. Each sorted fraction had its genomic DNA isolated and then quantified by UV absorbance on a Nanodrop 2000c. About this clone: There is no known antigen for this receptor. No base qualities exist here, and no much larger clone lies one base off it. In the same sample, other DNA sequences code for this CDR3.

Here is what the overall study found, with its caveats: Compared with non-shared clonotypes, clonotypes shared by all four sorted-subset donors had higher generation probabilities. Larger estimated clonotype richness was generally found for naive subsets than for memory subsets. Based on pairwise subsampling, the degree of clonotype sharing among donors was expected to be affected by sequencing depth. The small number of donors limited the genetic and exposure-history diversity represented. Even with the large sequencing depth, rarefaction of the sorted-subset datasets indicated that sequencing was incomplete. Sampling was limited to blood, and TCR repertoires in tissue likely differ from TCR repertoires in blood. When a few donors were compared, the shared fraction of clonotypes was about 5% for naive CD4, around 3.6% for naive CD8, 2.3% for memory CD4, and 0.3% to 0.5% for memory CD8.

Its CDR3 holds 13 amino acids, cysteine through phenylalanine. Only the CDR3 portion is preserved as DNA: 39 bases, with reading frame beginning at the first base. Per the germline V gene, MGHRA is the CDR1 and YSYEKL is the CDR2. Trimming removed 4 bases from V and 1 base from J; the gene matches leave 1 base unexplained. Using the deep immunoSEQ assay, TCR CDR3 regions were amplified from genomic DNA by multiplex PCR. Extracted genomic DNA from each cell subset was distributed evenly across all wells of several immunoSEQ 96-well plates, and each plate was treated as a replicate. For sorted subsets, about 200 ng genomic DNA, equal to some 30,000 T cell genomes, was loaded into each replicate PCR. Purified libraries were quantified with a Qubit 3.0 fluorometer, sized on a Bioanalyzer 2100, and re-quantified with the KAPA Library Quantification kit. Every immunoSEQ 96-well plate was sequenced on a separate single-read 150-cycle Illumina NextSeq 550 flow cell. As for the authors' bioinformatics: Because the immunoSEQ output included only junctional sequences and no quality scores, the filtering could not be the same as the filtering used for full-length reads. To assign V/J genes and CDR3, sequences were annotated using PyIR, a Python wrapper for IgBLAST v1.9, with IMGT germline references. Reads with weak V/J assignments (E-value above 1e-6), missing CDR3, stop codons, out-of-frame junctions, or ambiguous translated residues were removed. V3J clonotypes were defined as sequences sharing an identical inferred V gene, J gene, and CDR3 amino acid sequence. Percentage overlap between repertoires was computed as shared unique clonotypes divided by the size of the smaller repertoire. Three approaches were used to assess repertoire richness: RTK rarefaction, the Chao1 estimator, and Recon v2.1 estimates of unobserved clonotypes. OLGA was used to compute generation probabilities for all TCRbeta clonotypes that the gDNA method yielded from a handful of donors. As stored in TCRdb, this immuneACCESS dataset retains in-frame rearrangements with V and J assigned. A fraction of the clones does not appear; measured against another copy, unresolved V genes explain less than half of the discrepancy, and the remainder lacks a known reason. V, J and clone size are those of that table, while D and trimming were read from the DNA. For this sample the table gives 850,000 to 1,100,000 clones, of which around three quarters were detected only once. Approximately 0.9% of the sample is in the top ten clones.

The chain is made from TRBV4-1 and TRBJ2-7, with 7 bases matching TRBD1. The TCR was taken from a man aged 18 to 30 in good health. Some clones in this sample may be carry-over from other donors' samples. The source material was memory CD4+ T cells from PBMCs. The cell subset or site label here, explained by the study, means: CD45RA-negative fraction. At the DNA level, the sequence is TGCGCCAGCAGCCGGGACAGTTCCTACGAGCAGTACTTC. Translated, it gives CASSRDSSYEQYF.